This paragraph covers one TCR beta chain sequence. This clonotype has only a few counts. Its antigen specificity is not known. Base qualities are not provided; no much larger clone lies one nucleotide away. V has 7 bases trimmed and J has 5 bases trimmed; junction bases matching no gene number 4. CDR3 length: 12 amino acids, cysteine to phenylalanine. Kept here is only the CDR3 DNA, which spans 36 bases and is read in frame from base 1. The germline V gene sets CDR1 to MNHNS and CDR2 to SASEGT. The data originate from a study of T cells in Graves' hyperthyroidism and ophthalmopathy (dated by TCRdb to the late 2010s). At the level of the whole study: Peripheral blood was sampled at the time of initial diagnosis, prior to any treatment. A discovery cohort of fewer than 110 patients, roughly 40 with Graves' ophthalmopathy and about 58 with stable Graves' hyperthyroidism, was used to find distinguishing TCR V-J signatures. Prospective prediction of ophthalmopathy was tested in an independent validation cohort consisting of 18 hyperthyroidism patients and 15 to 17 patients who later progressed to ophthalmopathy. The 75 to 100 discovery patients were randomly split 7:3 into training and test sets. In addition, the study compared T-cell repertoires in thyroid tissue and in blood from several Graves' hyperthyroidism patients. Following sampling, methimazole starting at 30 mg daily was given to hyperthyroidism patients, and high-dose intravenous methylprednisolone was given to ophthalmopathy patients. TCR Vbeta CDR3 sequencing of 120 to 150 peripheral blood samples (approximately 44 ophthalmopathy, roughly 74 hyperthyroidism and 17 progressor patients) is reported in the paper. Study-level results and caveats: Sample size was not statistically predetermined, and blinding of investigators to group allocation was not performed. Ophthalmopathy was separated from stable hyperthyroidism by a 13 V-J signature model, with around 90% sensitivity and about 81% specificity obtained in cross-validation and 80%/75% obtained in testing. In validation, the model predicted progression to ophthalmopathy with roughly 66% sensitivity and approximately 78% specificity, a median of around six months before onset. Blood samples also contained most of the expanded thyroid clonotypes (frequency above 0.001), which suggests that blood repertoires may reflect thyroid immune responses.

Hyperthyroidism patients were newly diagnosed, with disease duration under 2 months, and aged 18 to 65 years. Any patient with an uncontrolled infection, another autoimmune disease, pregnancy or lactation was excluded. Diagnoses were established on the basis of clinical symptoms, serum thyroxine and TRAb, thyroid ultrasound, and orbital computed tomography. Blood from progressor patients was collected at the time of first diagnosis with hyperthyroidism, before any ophthalmopathy symptoms had appeared. PBMCs were separated from 10 ml of fresh peripheral blood using Ficoll-Paque density gradient centrifugation. Progressor patients were first diagnosed with Graves' hyperthyroidism and then developed ophthalmopathy during follow-up. Total RNA was extracted with Trizol reagent, and quality was checked on an Agilent 2100 Bioanalyzer. The TCR beta CDR3 regions were amplified from the RNA transcripts. For the first round of RT-PCR on the TCR CDR3, the HTBI primer set was used together with the Qiagen OneStep RT-PCR kit. Libraries were constructed in a second round of multiplex PCR, after which size selection and purification were carried out. Sequencing of the libraries was done on an Illumina HiSeq2000 using paired-end 100 bp reads. The authors processed their data as follows. SOAPnuke was used to process the raw data, throwing out any read that contained adapters or uncalled bases, had a mean Phred below 15, or lacked an exact constant-primer or identifier match. High-quality paired reads were merged using COPE v1.2.5, and each unique nucleotide sequence was defined as a clonotype. MiTCR v1.1 was used to align the clonotypes against IMGT TRBV, TRBD and TRBJ reference segments. Only V-J combinations with frequency above 0.0001, covering 99% to 99.2% of repertoires, were analysed. The TCS score was defined as the ratio of F50 (clonal expansion) to E x V (chaos), calculated using BLOSUM62-based TCRdist between CDR3 peptides within each V-J. Welch's t-statistics and random forest reduced fewer than 600 V-J features to fewer than 15, which were used in a naive Bayes classifier (R e1071). The public reads were reprocessed in TCRdb via fastp at Q25 and MiXCR, keeping in-frame beta chains. Under each unique CDR3 protein, matching rows form one entry showing the most common genes and DNA. What appears here as the V and J calls and clone size reflects TCRdb's work, not the paper's. The sample table contains nearly 600,000 distinct CDR3 sequences; only one count was recorded for roughly 13% of them. The ten largest clones represent approximately 5.7% of the sample.

The chain is encoded by TRBV6-1 joined to TRBJ2-7; the central 8 bases match TRBD1. The source is a woman between 25 and 40 years old with Graves' hyperthyroidism that later progressed to Graves' ophthalmopathy. The source material was blood. The CDR3 reads as follows: CASNGQGDEQYF. The base sequence is TGTGCCAGCAACGGACAGGGCGACGAGCAGTACTTC.